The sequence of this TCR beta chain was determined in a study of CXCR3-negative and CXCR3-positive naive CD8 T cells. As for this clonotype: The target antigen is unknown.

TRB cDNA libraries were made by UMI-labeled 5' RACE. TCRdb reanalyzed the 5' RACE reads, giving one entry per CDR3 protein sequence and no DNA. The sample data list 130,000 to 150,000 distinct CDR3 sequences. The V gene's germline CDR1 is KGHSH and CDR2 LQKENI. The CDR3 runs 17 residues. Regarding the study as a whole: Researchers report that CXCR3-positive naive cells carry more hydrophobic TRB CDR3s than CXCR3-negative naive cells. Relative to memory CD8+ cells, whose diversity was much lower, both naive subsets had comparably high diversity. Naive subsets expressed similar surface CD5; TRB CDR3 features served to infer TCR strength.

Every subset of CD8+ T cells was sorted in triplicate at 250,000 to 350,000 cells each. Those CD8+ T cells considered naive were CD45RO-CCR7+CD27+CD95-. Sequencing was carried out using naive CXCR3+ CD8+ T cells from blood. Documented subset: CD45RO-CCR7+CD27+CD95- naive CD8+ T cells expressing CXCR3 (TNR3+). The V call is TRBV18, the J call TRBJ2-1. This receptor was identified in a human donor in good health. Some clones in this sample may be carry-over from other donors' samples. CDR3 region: CASSPFSDGGSYNEQFF.